Below, 7 T cell receptor beta chains from the same sample are listed, as sequenced in a study of T-cell reconstitution after alpha-beta-depleted transplantation in children. The TCRbeta library was prepared with unique molecular identifiers. MiXCR was run by TCRdb on the PCR reads, yielding one entry per CDR3 protein. This table holds around 440,000 distinct CDR3 sequences, around 15% found once. Sample: PBMCs, mostly from graft donor cells, taken 360 days after TCRalphabeta/CD19-depleted stem cell transplant. These receptors all stem from a boy in the first two years of life who had a stem cell transplant for Wiskott-Aldrich syndrome, so the T cells may come from the graft donor.

This clonotype appeared a few times. The V gene is TRBV5-6, the J gene TRBJ2-5; 7 bases agree with TRBD2. The CDR3 sequence is 16 residues long. Germline CDR1 and CDR2: SGHDT and YYEEEE. V trimming: 3 bases; J trimming: 0 bases; junction bases outside the gene matches: 8. The chain's CDR3 is CASSSPTSWYQETQYF. The DNA for the CDR3 is TGTGCCAGCAGCTCCCCGACTAGCTGGTACCAAGAGACCCAGTACTTC.

The J gene is TRBJ2-7, the V gene TRBV29-1; 8 nucleotides agree with TRBD2. The CDR3 has 13 residues. Per germline, CDR1 SQVTM and CDR2 ANQGSEA. V was clipped by 4 bases and J by 7 bases; unmatched bases: 9. CDR3 sequence reads: CSVGMLAGGEQYF. The CDR3 nucleotides are TGCAGCGTTGGTATGCTAGCGGGTGGAGAGCAGTACTTC.

The chain is built from TRBV5-1 and TRBJ2-4; D may match TRBD1 or TRBD2 (6 bases each). In germline, CDR1 is SGHRS, CDR2 YFSETQ. The CDR3 is 13 amino acids. Trimming removed 2 bases from V and 6 bases from J, with 9 bases in between. The CDR3 coding sequence is TGCGCCAGCAGCTTCGAGGGGGGAAACATTCAGTACTTC. As protein: CASSFEGGNIQYF.

This chain links TRBV20-1 with TRBJ2-2, with D tentatively TRBD1 (6 bases). V lost 0 bases and J 7 bases, leaving 12 bases between the germline ends. Per germline, CDR1 DFQATT and CDR2 SNEGSKA (reference sequence). The CDR3 is 14 residues long. The CDR3 loop is CSARDPGAIGELFF. The CDR3 coding sequence is TGCAGTGCTAGAGATCCAGGGGCAATCGGGGAGCTGTTTTTT.

The V gene is TRBV12-3 or TRBV12-4, the J gene TRBJ2-1, with 15 bases identical to TRBD2. V lost 6 bases, J lost 7 bases, and 7 bases stayed unmatched. This CDR3 has 16 amino acids. The CDR3 spells CASRRGLAGGGNEQFF. As DNA, the CDR3 is TGTGCCAGCAGACGGGGACTAGCGGGAGGAGGGAATGAGCAGTTCTTC.

V is TRBV29-1 and J is TRBJ2-1; 11 bases are shared with TRBD2. CDR3 length: 17 residues. CDR1 and CDR2 from the germline V gene are SQVTM and ANQGSEA. J was trimmed by 0 bases and V by 3 bases; bases with no gene match: 7. The CDR3 is CSVDGTSGISSYNEQFF. For the CDR3, the DNA is TGCAGCGTTGATGGGACTAGCGGAATCAGCTCCTACAATGAGCAGTTCTTC.

This clonotype appeared a few times. The V and J genes are TRBV4-1 and TRBJ1-2; the D is unclear. V lost 0 bases to trimming and J lost 8 bases, with 10 bases between them. The CDR3 totals 13 residues. CDR1 and CDR2 from the germline V gene are MGHRA and YSYEKL. Written as DNA, the CDR3 is TGCGCCAGCAGCCAAGAACCGGCAGGCGGCTACACCTTC. Its protein is CASSQEPAGGYTF.